These T cell receptor beta chains were read from a single sample in a study of neurological immune-mediated disorders. One entry per CDR3 protein results from TCRdb running MiXCR on the 5' RACE reads. The sample consists of 65,000 to 85,000 distinct CDR3 sequences, roughly 3.1% of them appearing once. Material: PBMCs. These receptors were obtained from a woman in her fifties or sixties with multiple sclerosis. CDR3s leave out the opening cysteine and the closing phenylalanine or tryptophan. The order of the fields is CDR3 protein, J gene, V gene, clone size, D gene. D genes are given only for firm matches. Expanded clones get a size class; other rows say once, few or many, or leave the size out.

CDR3 protein: ASSLDPPPSSPLH
J gene: TRBJ1-6
V gene: TRBV7-2
clone size: many
D gene: -

CDR3 protein: SVESAERGTEAF
J gene: TRBJ1-1
V gene: TRBV29-1
clone size: many
D gene: -

CDR3 protein: ASSFHGGGEKLF
J gene: TRBJ1-4
V gene: TRBV28
clone size: many
D gene: -

CDR3 protein: ASSLSASGVYETQY
J gene: TRBJ2-5
V gene: TRBV5-1
clone size: many
D gene: TRBD2

CDR3 protein: SVSRLGLTDTQY
J gene: TRBJ2-3
V gene: TRBV29-1
clone size: many
D gene: -

CDR3 protein: ASSQIQGGEQF
J gene: TRBJ2-1
V gene: TRBV3-1
clone size: many
D gene: -

CDR3 protein: ASSQKTSSYNEQF
J gene: TRBJ2-1
V gene: TRBV4-1
clone size: many
D gene: -

CDR3 protein: ASSSPGQGGGYT
J gene: TRBJ1-2
V gene: TRBV12-3/TRBV12-4
clone size: many
D gene: TRBD1

CDR3 protein: ASSLEGTSYNEQF
J gene: TRBJ2-1
V gene: TRBV5-1
clone size: many
D gene: -

CDR3 protein: ASSLLMVGTQY
J gene: TRBJ2-3
V gene: TRBV11-1
clone size: many
D gene: -

CDR3 protein: ASSESGRANNEQF
J gene: TRBJ2-1
V gene: TRBV10-2
clone size: -
D gene: TRBD2

CDR3 protein: SAPGLAGGKSSYNEQF
J gene: TRBJ2-1
V gene: TRBV20-1
clone size: many
D gene: TRBD2

CDR3 protein: ASSHLRGTEVTQY
J gene: TRBJ2-5
V gene: TRBV4-2
clone size: many
D gene: -

CDR3 protein: ASSIGGLGELF
J gene: TRBJ2-2
V gene: TRBV25-1
clone size: many
D gene: -

CDR3 protein: ASSFLGLETDTQY
J gene: TRBJ2-3
V gene: TRBV5-1
clone size: many
D gene: TRBD2

CDR3 protein: ASSRAPQY
J gene: TRBJ2-3
V gene: TRBV6-5
clone size: many
D gene: -

CDR3 protein: ASSTQITDTQY
J gene: TRBJ2-3
V gene: TRBV7-2
clone size: few
D gene: -

CDR3 protein: ASSSAVYSNQPQH
J gene: TRBJ1-5
V gene: TRBV28
clone size: many
D gene: -

CDR3 protein: ASSVGLNNKTQN
J gene: TRBJ1-5
V gene: TRBV9
clone size: -
D gene: -

CDR3 protein: ASSKPGQGTEAF
J gene: TRBJ1-1
V gene: TRBV21-1
clone size: many
D gene: -

CDR3 protein: ASSKTGGSPDEQF
J gene: TRBJ2-1
V gene: TRBV5-1
clone size: many
D gene: TRBD1

CDR3 protein: ASSLSGELF
J gene: TRBJ2-2
V gene: TRBV28
clone size: many
D gene: -

CDR3 protein: ASSLAPASGHWEQF
J gene: TRBJ2-1
V gene: TRBV5-1
clone size: many
D gene: TRBD2

CDR3 protein: ASSLETSGWGQF
J gene: TRBJ2-1
V gene: TRBV5-1
clone size: many
D gene: TRBD2

CDR3 protein: SARERGSTDTQY
J gene: TRBJ2-3
V gene: TRBV20-1
clone size: many
D gene: TRBD2

CDR3 protein: SARESDKKQF
J gene: TRBJ2-1
V gene: TRBV20-1
clone size: many
D gene: -

CDR3 protein: ASSIRDKGVRMNTEAF
J gene: TRBJ1-1
V gene: TRBV7-2
clone size: many
D gene: -